The 4 T cell receptor beta chains below all came from one sample that was sequenced in a study of tumor-infiltrating lymphocytes in oesophageal squamous cell carcinoma. TCRdb used MiXCR to reprocess the PCR reads, holding one entry per CDR3 protein. The sample gives 3,500 or so distinct CDR3 sequences, around 17% of which show up once; roughly 25% is in the top ten. The specimen sequenced was esophageal tumor tissue. Receptors were obtained from a male donor with esophageal squamous cell carcinoma.

This clonotype has at least ten counts. This chain connects TRBV6-1 to TRBJ2-7; no definite D call. The CDR3 runs to 11 residues. With 6 bases removed from V and 13 bases from J, the gap between germline ends came to 16 bases. The germline CDR1 and CDR2 sequences are MNHNS and SASEGT. For the CDR3, the DNA is TGTGCCAGCAGCCCGGACGCCCGGATCTACTTC. Its translation is CASSPDARIYF.

This clonotype was counted once. Because the CDR3 is missing its conserved closing phenylalanine or tryptophan, this is likely a read error. Because the CDR3's place on the DNA is in doubt, the DNA is left out and the CDR3 is given as listed by TCRdb. The chain joins TRBV24-1 to TRBJ2-3; no DNA check was done on the table's D call, TRBD1. The CDR3 is 12 amino acids long, termini counted. Germline-derived CDR1 and CDR2 are KGHDR and SFDVKD. The CDR3 protein is CATTPLGFDFGP.

In this sample, this clonotype is medium-sized. The J gene is TRBJ1-4, the V gene TRBV6-1; D is possibly TRBD1 (6 bases). The length of the CDR3 is 14 residues. The V and J ends lost 2 bases and 7 bases respectively, with 11 bases between them. Germline V CDR1 and CDR2: MNHNS, SASEGT. The CDR3 loop is CASSENRVFEKLFF. CDR3 DNA sequence: TGTGCCAGCAGTGAAAACAGGGTTTTTGAAAAACTGTTTTTT.

A note on this clonotype: The CDR3 end shows no conserved phenylalanine or tryptophan, and so a read error is likely. It is unclear where the CDR3 begins or ends on the DNA, so no DNA is shown, and the CDR3 is as TCRdb lists it. This sequence joins TRBV12-3 or TRBV12-4 and TRBJ2-5; the table's TRBD1 call for D was not verified on the DNA. The CDR3 extends over 16 residues, inclusive of both ends. CDR3 protein: CASSPNRVGSPLHFGN.